Listed below are T cell receptor beta chains from one sample, sequenced in a study of T-cell memory formation after mild COVID-19. Each CDR3 protein gets one entry after TCRdb re-called the 5' RACE reads with MiXCR. The repertoire includes around 300,000 distinct CDR3 sequences, around 13% of them detected once, and about a fifth sits in the top ten. Sequencing input: PBMCs or a T cell subset sorted from them (not recorded which). All receptors derive from a man younger than 30 who had mild COVID-19 (a few samples of this study predate the infection). Cell type and time point are not known. Each CDR3 is given with its conserved first and last residue. The D gene is left open where the match is weak. A row's size may be missing; if present it is once, few, many or a size class.

abundance: few
j_gene: TRBJ1-2
d_gene: NA
v_gene: TRBV5-1
CDR3nt: TGCGCCAGCAGCTCAGACCCGGACGGCTATGGCTACACCTTC
CDR3aa: CASSSDPDGYGYTF

abundance: few
j_gene: TRBJ1-2
d_gene: NA
v_gene: TRBV18
CDR3nt: TGTGCCAGCTCACCAGGGCAGGGGCACAACTATGGCTACACCTTC
CDR3aa: CASSPGQGHNYGYTF

abundance: few
j_gene: TRBJ1-6
d_gene: NA
v_gene: TRBV6-5
CDR3nt: TGTGCCAGCAGTTACCCACACTCACCCCTCCACTTT
CDR3aa: CASSYPHSPLHF

abundance: few
j_gene: TRBJ2-2
d_gene: NA
v_gene: TRBV7-9
CDR3nt: TGTGCCAGCAGTCACCTGCACGCCGGGGAGCTGTTTTTT
CDR3aa: CASSHLHAGELFF

abundance: many
j_gene: TRBJ1-2
d_gene: TRBD1
v_gene: TRBV6-2/TRBV6-3
CDR3nt: TGTGCCAGCAGTTACTCCGCAGGGGACAGTACACCGAACTATGGCTACACCTTC
CDR3aa: CASSYSAGDSTPNYGYTF

abundance: few
j_gene: TRBJ2-7
d_gene: TRBD2
v_gene: TRBV18
CDR3nt: TGTGCCAGCTCACCACCGTCGGGGGGGGCCTACGAGCAGTACTTC
CDR3aa: CASSPPSGGAYEQYF

abundance: few
j_gene: TRBJ2-5
d_gene: NA
v_gene: TRBV6-2/TRBV6-3
CDR3nt: TGTGCCAGCCGGCCCAATCGGGGGGCGGGTCAAGAGACCCAGTACTTC
CDR3aa: CASRPNRGAGQETQYF

abundance: few
j_gene: TRBJ2-1
d_gene: NA
v_gene: TRBV7-6
CDR3nt: TGTGCCAGCACCAACGGAGGGGATGAGCAGTTCTTC
CDR3aa: CASTNGGDEQFF

abundance: few
j_gene: TRBJ2-4
d_gene: NA
v_gene: TRBV5-1
CDR3nt: TGCGCCAGCAGCGGTCTGGACGGGGGAAACATTCAGTACTTC
CDR3aa: CASSGLDGGNIQYF

abundance: NA
j_gene: TRBJ2-2
d_gene: TRBD2
v_gene: TRBV23-1
CDR3nt: TGCGCCAGCAGTCCTGCACCTAGCCTAGCGGGGGTCGTAGCTGTTTTTTTT
CDR3aa: CASSPAPSLAGVVAVFF

abundance: NA
j_gene: TRBJ1-2
d_gene: NA
v_gene: TRBV13
CDR3nt: TGTGCCAGCAGCTCGACAGATTTGAGTGGCTACACCTTC
CDR3aa: CASSSTDLSGYTF

abundance: many
j_gene: TRBJ2-5
d_gene: NA
v_gene: TRBV29-1
CDR3nt: TGCAGCGTGAGACAGGCTCAAGAGACCCAGTACTTC
CDR3aa: CSVRQAQETQYF

abundance: few
j_gene: TRBJ2-2
d_gene: TRBD1
v_gene: TRBV3-1
CDR3nt: TGTGCCAGCAACATCTGGAGGGGGACAGGGGCGACCGGGGAGCTGTTTTTT
CDR3aa: CASNIWRGTGATGELFF

abundance: many
j_gene: TRBJ2-5
d_gene: TRBD2
v_gene: TRBV5-1
CDR3nt: TGCGCCAGCAGTTTTGGAGCGGGACCCGGGTCCGAAGAGACCCAGTACTTC
CDR3aa: CASSFGAGPGSEETQYF

abundance: many
j_gene: TRBJ2-5
d_gene: NA
v_gene: TRBV7-9
CDR3nt: TGTGCCAGCAGCCCGGAGGTAAAGACCCAGTACTTC
CDR3aa: CASSPEVKTQYF

abundance: many
j_gene: TRBJ2-5
d_gene: NA
v_gene: TRBV28
CDR3nt: TGTGCCGGAGGGCGGGAGACCCAGTACTTC
CDR3aa: CAGGRETQYF

abundance: many
j_gene: TRBJ1-2
d_gene: NA
v_gene: TRBV12-3/TRBV12-4
CDR3nt: TGTGCCAGCAGTTTTTTAGTTATCTATGGCTACACCTTC
CDR3aa: CASSFLVIYGYTF

abundance: NA
j_gene: TRBJ1-1
d_gene: NA
v_gene: TRBV3-1
CDR3nt: TGTGCCAGCAGGGCGGGGGCGTACACTGAAGCTTTCTTT
CDR3aa: CASRAGAYTEAFF

abundance: many
j_gene: TRBJ1-3
d_gene: TRBD1
v_gene: TRBV11-2
CDR3nt: TGTGCCAGCAGCTTTGCTTCAGGGGGCGCTGGCTCTGGAAACACCATATATTTT
CDR3aa: CASSFASGGAGSGNTIYF

abundance: NA
j_gene: TRBJ1-4
d_gene: NA
v_gene: TRBV29-1
CDR3nt: TGCAGCGTAGCCCGGGACACCGCAACTAATGAAAAACTGTTTTTT
CDR3aa: CSVARDTATNEKLFF

abundance: NA
j_gene: TRBJ1-5
d_gene: TRBD1
v_gene: TRBV2
CDR3nt: TGTGCCAGCAGTGAAATAGGGGGCCCGGTAAATCAGCCCCAGCATTTT
CDR3aa: CASSEIGGPVNQPQHF

abundance: few
j_gene: TRBJ2-7
d_gene: NA
v_gene: TRBV5-1
CDR3nt: TGCGCCAGCAGCACCTTGGGGACGGGGGCCTACGAGCAGTACTTC
CDR3aa: CASSTLGTGAYEQYF

abundance: few
j_gene: TRBJ2-1
d_gene: NA
v_gene: TRBV6-2/TRBV6-3
CDR3nt: TGTGCCAGCAGTTACAACCGGGACGGGAATGGGCAGTTCTTC
CDR3aa: CASSYNRDGNGQFF

abundance: NA
j_gene: TRBJ1-1
d_gene: TRBD1
v_gene: TRBV19
CDR3nt: TGTGCCAGTAGCATCAATCAGGGGGCGGACACTGAAGCTTTCTTT
CDR3aa: CASSINQGADTEAFF

abundance: NA
j_gene: TRBJ1-1
d_gene: NA
v_gene: TRBV29-1
CDR3nt: TGCAGCGTTGATTCGGGGCTCGAAGCTTTCTTT
CDR3aa: CSVDSGLEAFF

abundance: many
j_gene: TRBJ2-3
d_gene: TRBD1
v_gene: TRBV12-3/TRBV12-4
CDR3nt: TGTGCCAGCAGCTCACCCGGGACAGTCCCAGATACGCAGTATTTT
CDR3aa: CASSSPGTVPDTQYF

abundance: NA
j_gene: TRBJ2-5
d_gene: TRBD1
v_gene: TRBV10-3
CDR3nt: TGTGCCATCAGTGAGTGGGGACAGGGAAGAGAGACCCAGTACTTC
CDR3aa: CAISEWGQGRETQYF

abundance: few
j_gene: TRBJ2-5
d_gene: TRBD2
v_gene: TRBV7-2
CDR3nt: TGTGCCAGCAGCTTTAAAGCGGGGGGACGGGAGACCCAGTACTTC
CDR3aa: CASSFKAGGRETQYF

abundance: NA
j_gene: TRBJ1-1
d_gene: NA
v_gene: TRBV6-1
CDR3nt: TGTGCCACCGGCGTCTGGGCAGCTCCCGAAGCTTTCTTT
CDR3aa: CATGVWAAPEAFF

abundance: NA
j_gene: TRBJ2-5
d_gene: TRBD1
v_gene: TRBV3-1
CDR3nt: TGTGCCAGCAGCCCTGCCGGACAGGGGACCCAGTACTTC
CDR3aa: CASSPAGQGTQYF

abundance: NA
j_gene: TRBJ1-2
d_gene: NA
v_gene: TRBV4-1
CDR3nt: TGCGCCAGCAGCCCTAACGGACAGTCCTCCTCACCCTATGGCTACACCTTC
CDR3aa: CASSPNGQSSSPYGYTF

abundance: few
j_gene: TRBJ1-2
d_gene: NA
v_gene: TRBV20-1
CDR3nt: TGCAGTGGAGTCATGACCACCGCACCCTACACCTTC
CDR3aa: CSGVMTTAPYTF

abundance: NA
j_gene: TRBJ1-5
d_gene: NA
v_gene: TRBV27
CDR3nt: TGTGCCAGCAGTTCTTGGACAGAGGAGGGCCAGCCCCAGCATTTT
CDR3aa: CASSSWTEEGQPQHF

abundance: few
j_gene: TRBJ1-1
d_gene: NA
v_gene: TRBV6-2/TRBV6-3
CDR3nt: TGTGCCAGCAGTTACTCGAAAGATCAGGGCACATCTGAAGCTTTCTTT
CDR3aa: CASSYSKDQGTSEAFF

abundance: many
j_gene: TRBJ2-1
d_gene: TRBD2
v_gene: TRBV5-1
CDR3nt: TGCGCCAGCAGCTTGGTCCCAGCGGGGTACAATGAGCAGTTCTTC
CDR3aa: CASSLVPAGYNEQFF

abundance: few
j_gene: TRBJ2-6
d_gene: TRBD1
v_gene: TRBV7-9
CDR3nt: TGTGCCAGCAGCTTGGGACAGTATACGAGCTCTGGGGCCAACGTCCTGACTTTC
CDR3aa: CASSLGQYTSSGANVLTF

abundance: NA
j_gene: TRBJ1-5
d_gene: NA
v_gene: TRBV20-1
CDR3nt: TGCAGTGCTAGAGATTGGAACAGGGACGGTCAGCCCCAGCATTTT
CDR3aa: CSARDWNRDGQPQHF

abundance: many
j_gene: TRBJ2-5
d_gene: NA
v_gene: TRBV5-4
CDR3nt: TGTGCCAGCAGCCGACTAGGGCAAGAGACCCAGTACTTC
CDR3aa: CASSRLGQETQYF

abundance: few
j_gene: TRBJ1-2
d_gene: NA
v_gene: TRBV6-6
CDR3nt: TGTGCCAGCAGCCAAGAACCAACGGATGGCTACACCTTC
CDR3aa: CASSQEPTDGYTF

abundance: many
j_gene: TRBJ2-7
d_gene: TRBD1
v_gene: TRBV4-1
CDR3nt: TGCGCCAGCAGCCAAGACAAACCCGGGACAGCCTCCTACGAGCAGTACTTC
CDR3aa: CASSQDKPGTASYEQYF

abundance: NA
j_gene: TRBJ1-2
d_gene: NA
v_gene: TRBV12-3/TRBV12-4
CDR3nt: TGTGCCAGCAGTTTAGGACCAGCTAACTATGGCTACACCTTC
CDR3aa: CASSLGPANYGYTF

abundance: NA
j_gene: TRBJ2-2
d_gene: NA
v_gene: TRBV7-2
CDR3nt: TGTGCCAGCAGCTTTGGGGCCCGATACACCGGGGAGCTGTTTTTT
CDR3aa: CASSFGARYTGELFF